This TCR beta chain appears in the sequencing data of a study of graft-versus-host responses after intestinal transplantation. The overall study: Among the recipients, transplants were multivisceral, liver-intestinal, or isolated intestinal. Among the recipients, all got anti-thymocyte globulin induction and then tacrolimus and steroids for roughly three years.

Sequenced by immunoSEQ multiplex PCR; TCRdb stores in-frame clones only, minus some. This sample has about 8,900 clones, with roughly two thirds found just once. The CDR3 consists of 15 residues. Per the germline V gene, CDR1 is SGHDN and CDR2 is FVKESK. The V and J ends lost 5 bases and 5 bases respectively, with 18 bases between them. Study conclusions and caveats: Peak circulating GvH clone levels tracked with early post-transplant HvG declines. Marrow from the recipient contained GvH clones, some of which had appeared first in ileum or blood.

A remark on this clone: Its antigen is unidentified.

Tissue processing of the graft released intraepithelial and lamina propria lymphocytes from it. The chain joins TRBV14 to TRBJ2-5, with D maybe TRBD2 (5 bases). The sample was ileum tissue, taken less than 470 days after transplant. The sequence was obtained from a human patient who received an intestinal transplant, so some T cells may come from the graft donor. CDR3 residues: CASSDNSGRRETQYF. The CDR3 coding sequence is TGTGCCAGCAGCGACAACTCGGGAAGGAGGGAGACCCAGTACTTC. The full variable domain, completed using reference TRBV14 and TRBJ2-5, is EAGVTQFPSHSVIEKGQTVTLRCDPISGHDNLYWYRRVMGKEIKFLLHFVKESKQDESGMPNNRFLAERTGGTYSTLKVQPAELEDSGVYFCASSDNSGRRETQYFGPGTRLLVL.